This note documents a single T cell receptor (beta chain) sequence. Its antigen remains unidentified. This sample is part of a study of cytomegalovirus exposure and HLA in healthy donors. It was with 60 Vbeta and 13 Jbeta primers that the PCR ran. The assay was immunoSEQ multiplex PCR, and TCRdb's table has in-frame clones only and misses some. The sample holds about 180,000 clones, 76% seen once. Study-wide points: The authors enumerated over 150 TCR beta chains as linked to cytomegalovirus. Follow-up analysis seemed to connect common viral pathogens with several of the most significant clusters identified. CMV serostatus stood as the only immune exposure information on hand.

This receptor was taken from a woman between 25 and 40 years old in good health and CMV-seropositive. Sequenced: PBMCs.

CDR3 DNA sequence: TGTGCCAGCAGCACGACTAGTAACTACGAGCAGTACTTC. Its protein product is CASSTTSNYEQYF. The chain carries TRBV11-2 and TRBJ2-7; weak D call: TRBD2 (6 bases). V gave up 5 bases and J gave up 3 bases, with 11 bases separating them. Looked up from germline, CDR1 is SGHAT and CDR2 is FQNNGV. The CDR3 runs to 13 residues. The complete variable domain, with remaining parts taken from reference TRBV11-2 and TRBJ2-7, reads EAGVAQSPRYKIIEKRQSVAFWCNPISGHATLYWYQQILGQGPKLLIQFQNNGVVDDSQLPKDRFSAERLKGVDSTLKIQPAKLEDSAVYLCASSTTSNYEQYFGPGTRLTVT.